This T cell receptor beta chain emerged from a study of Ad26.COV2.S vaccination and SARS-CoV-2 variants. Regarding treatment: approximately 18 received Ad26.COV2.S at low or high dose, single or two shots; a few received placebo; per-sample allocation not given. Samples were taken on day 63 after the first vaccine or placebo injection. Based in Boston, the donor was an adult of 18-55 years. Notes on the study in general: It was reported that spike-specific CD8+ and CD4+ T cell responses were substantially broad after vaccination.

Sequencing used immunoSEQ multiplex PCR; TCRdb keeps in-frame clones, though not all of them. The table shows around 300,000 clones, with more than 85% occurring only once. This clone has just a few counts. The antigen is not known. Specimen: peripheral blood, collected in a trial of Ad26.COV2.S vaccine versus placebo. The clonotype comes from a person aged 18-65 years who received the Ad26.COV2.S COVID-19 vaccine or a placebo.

The CDR3 DNA is TGTGCCTGGAGTCCCGCCTCCGGGGCTGAAGCTTTCTTT. Translating gives CAWSPASGAEAFF. This chain uses TRBV30 with TRBJ1-1; D ambiguous. Germline V gives CDR1 GTSNPN, CDR2 SVGIG (reference sequence). CDR3 length: 13 residues. Trimming left V 2 bases short and J 6 bases short, with 13 bases between. Combining the CDR3 with reference TRBV30 and TRBJ1-1 gives the whole variable domain SQTIHQWPATLVQPVGSPLSLECTVEGTSNPNLYWYRQAAGRGLQLLFYSVGIGQISSEVPQNLSASRPQDRQFILSSKKLLLSDSGFYLCAWSPASGAEAFFGQGTRLTVV.